These T cell receptor beta chains were read from a single sample in a study of Ad26.COV2.S vaccination and SARS-CoV-2 variants. Method: immunoSEQ multiplex PCR; TCRdb's copy keeps in-frame clones and lacks some. The sample has about 440,000 clones; around 91% are singletons. Sequencing was performed on peripheral blood, taken in a trial of Ad26.COV2.S vaccine versus placebo. The receptors come from a person aged 18 to 59 who received the Ad26.COV2.S COVID-19 vaccine or a placebo. Each CDR3 is given with its conserved first and last residue. D genes are given only for firm matches. Where a row states a size, it is once, few, many or the class of an expanded clone; other rows omit it.

once	TRBV28	TRBJ2-3	-	CASSTDSRTDTQYF	TGTGCCAGCAGTACGGACAGCCGCACAGATACGCAGTATTTT
-	TRBV18	TRBJ2-7	-	CASSPRGRTNSYEQYF	TGTGCCAGCTCACCAAGGGGCAGAACCAACTCCTACGAGCAGTACTTC
-	TRBV7-3	TRBJ2-1	TRBD2	CASSLAILAGVDEQFF	TGTGCCAGCAGCTTAGCGATACTAGCGGGAGTCGATGAGCAGTTCTTC
-	TRBV28	TRBJ1-2	TRBD1	CASSLLLEGAGGYTF	TGTGCCAGCAGTTTGTTGTTGGAGGGGGCTGGAGGCTACACCTTC
few	TRBV19	TRBJ1-2	-	CASSIPSGYGYTF	TGTGCCAGTAGTATCCCCTCTGGGTATGGCTACACCTTC
-	TRBV28	TRBJ2-7	-	CASSRSTYEQYF	TGTGCCAGCTCCAGGTCGACCTACGAGCAGTACTTC
-	TRBV7-2	TRBJ2-4	-	CASSLDVKKNIQYF	TGTGCCAGCAGCTTAGATGTGAAAAAAAACATTCAGTACTTC
-	TRBV11-2	TRBJ2-1	TRBD2	CASSLGLAGSYNEQFF	TGTGCCAGCAGCTTAGGTCTAGCGGGCTCCTACAATGAGCAGTTCTTC
-	TRBV5-4	TRBJ2-3	-	CASSLSPASTDTQYF	TGTGCCAGCAGCTTGAGTCCAGCGAGCACAGATACGCAGTATTTT
-	TRBV7-3	TRBJ2-1	-	CASSPSGGRQFF	TGTGCCAGCAGCCCAAGTGGGGGCCGCCAGTTCTTC
-	TRBV19	TRBJ2-5	TRBD1	CASSTWTGPQETQYF	TGTGCCAGTAGTACCTGGACAGGCCCCCAAGAGACCCAGTACTTC
-	TRBV5-4	TRBJ2-1	TRBD2	CASSPGTSGVYNEQFF	TGTGCCAGCAGCCCAGGGACTAGCGGGGTATACAATGAGCAGTTCTTC
-	TRBV9	TRBJ2-2	TRBD2	CASRASGSTGELFF	TGTGCCAGCAGGGCTAGCGGGAGCACCGGGGAGCTGTTTTTT
-	TRBV28	TRBJ1-4	TRBD1	CASSQVGRGEEKLFF	TGTGCCAGCAGCCAGGTTGGCAGGGGGGAGGAAAAACTGTTTTTT
-	TRBV6-5	TRBJ1-4	-	CASSRDRSTNEKLFF	TGTGCCAGCAGTCGAGACAGATCAACTAATGAAAAACTGTTTTTT
-	TRBV14	TRBJ2-1	-	CASSKRGNEQFF	TGTGCCAGCAGCAAGAGAGGGAATGAGCAGTTCTTC
-	TRBV27	TRBJ2-7	-	CASSLSGTARYEQYF	TGTGCCAGCAGTTTATCCGGGACGGCCCGTTACGAGCAGTACTTC
-	TRBV7-3	TRBJ2-2	TRBD2	CASSLTPASGGNTGELFF	TGTGCCAGCAGCTTAACCCCCGCCAGCGGGGGTAACACCGGGGAGCTGTTTTTT
-	TRBV10-1	TRBJ2-1	TRBD2	CASSPDSGSSYNEQFF	TGCGCCAGCAGTCCAGACAGCGGGAGCTCCTACAATGAGCAGTTCTTC
-	TRBV19	TRBJ1-2	TRBD1	CASSSPGGADYGYTF	TGTGCCAGTAGTTCCCCAGGGGGCGCCGACTATGGCTACACCTTC
-	TRBV28	TRBJ1-1	-	CASTLGGAAGTEAFF	TGTGCCAGCACCCTAGGGGGGGCAGCGGGCACTGAAGCTTTCTTT
-	TRBV5-6	TRBJ2-2	TRBD1	CASSPPDRGATGELFF	TGTGCCAGCAGCCCACCGGACAGGGGGGCCACCGGGGAGCTGTTTTTT
few	TRBV5-4	TRBJ1-1	TRBD1	CASSFGTGVTEAFF	TGTGCCAGCAGCTTCGGGACAGGGGTCACTGAAGCTTTCTTT
-	TRBV9	TRBJ2-2	TRBD2	CASNTKRENTGELFF	TGTGCCAGCAACACCAAGCGGGAAAACACCGGGGAGCTGTTTTTT
-	TRBV30	TRBJ2-7	-	CAWRASARYEQYF	TGTGCCTGGAGGGCTAGCGCAAGATACGAGCAGTACTTC
-	TRBV28	TRBJ2-5	-	CASSLYVETQYF	TGTGCCAGCAGTTTATATGTTGAGACCCAGTACTTC
-	TRBV5-1	TRBJ1-6	-	CASSRDGDNSPLHF	TGCGCCAGCAGCCGGGACGGTGATAATTCACCCCTCCACTTT
-	TRBV9	TRBJ2-7	TRBD1	CASSGQGLNEQYF	TGTGCCAGCAGCGGACAGGGGCTCAACGAGCAGTACTTC
few	TRBV10-3	TRBJ2-7	TRBD2	CAISESRLAGGPSSYEQYF	TGTGCCATCAGTGAGTCTCGACTAGCGGGAGGGCCGAGCTCCTACGAGCAGTACTTC
-	TRBV4-2	TRBJ2-7	-	CASSQQAGADSEQYF	TGTGCCAGCAGCCAACAGGCGGGGGCGGACAGCGAGCAGTACTTC
-	TRBV30	TRBJ2-7	-	CAWSVGPKGSLSEQYF	TGTGCCTGGAGTGTAGGGCCCAAAGGGAGTTTGAGCGAGCAGTACTTC
-	TRBV11-3	TRBJ2-1	-	CASSLGGSVSSNEQFF	TGTGCCAGCAGCTTAGGAGGGAGCGTCAGTAGTAATGAGCAGTTCTTC
-	TRBV11-2	TRBJ2-3	TRBD2	CASSFSGRADTQYF	TGTGCCAGCAGCTTTAGCGGGAGGGCAGATACGCAGTATTTT
-	TRBV14	TRBJ1-4	-	CASSRTGRRTNEKLFF	TGTGCCAGCAGCCGCACAGGGAGGAGAACTAATGAAAAACTGTTTTTT
-	TRBV18	TRBJ1-2	TRBD1	CASSPRPGTGHGYTF	TGTGCCAGCTCACCACGCCCCGGGACAGGACATGGCTACACCTTC
-	TRBV7-6	TRBJ1-1	-	CASSLTGNTEAFF	TGTGCCAGCAGCCTGACAGGGAACACTGAAGCTTTCTTT
-	TRBV9	TRBJ2-3	-	CASSVDGGWTDTQYF	TGTGCCAGCAGCGTAGATGGGGGATGGACAGATACGCAGTATTTT
-	TRBV5-1	TRBJ2-3	-	CASSPNEGGVTDTQYF	TGCGCCAGCAGCCCGAATGAAGGGGGAGTTACAGATACGCAGTATTTT
-	TRBV27	TRBJ2-3	-	CASSRGQGGTDTQYF	TGTGCCAGCAGCCGAGGACAGGGAGGGACAGATACGCAGTATTTT
-	TRBV28	TRBJ2-3	-	CASSPRAFSSTDTQYF	TGTGCCAGCAGCCCCCGGGCCTTTTCTAGCACAGATACGCAGTATTTT
-	TRBV7-2	TRBJ2-7	TRBD2	CASSSASGRRDEQYF	TGTGCCAGCAGTTCGGCCAGCGGGAGACGGGACGAGCAGTACTTC
-	TRBV2	TRBJ2-7	TRBD2	CASSERGLAGVYEQYF	TGTGCCAGCAGTGAACGAGGACTAGCGGGAGTATACGAGCAGTACTTC
-	TRBV18	TRBJ2-3	-	CASSPRARLSIPLKEAQYF	TGTGCCAGCTCACCAAGGGCTAGGCTATCGATACCCCTTAAAGAAGCGCAGTATTTT
-	TRBV7-6	TRBJ1-2	-	CASSYSGTASRYGYTF	TGTGCCAGCAGCTACTCCGGGACCGCGTCTCGCTATGGCTACACCTTC
-	TRBV7-2	TRBJ1-1	TRBD1	CASSTQTGTGTEAFF	TGTGCCAGCAGCACGCAGACAGGGACGGGCACTGAAGCTTTCTTT
-	TRBV27	TRBJ2-7	-	CASSLGPESSYEQYF	TGTGCCAGCAGTTTAGGTCCAGAGAGCTCCTACGAGCAGTACTTC
once	TRBV5-4	TRBJ2-7	TRBD2	CASSYGTSGYEQYF	TGTGCCAGCAGCTACGGGACTAGCGGGTACGAGCAGTACTTC
-	TRBV11-1	TRBJ2-2	-	CASSLRKQGIGELFF	TGTGCCAGCAGCTTACGGAAACAGGGAATCGGGGAGCTGTTTTTT
-	TRBV20-1	TRBJ2-1	-	CSATIANEQFF	TGCAGTGCTACGATCGCCAATGAGCAGTTCTTC
-	TRBV19	TRBJ2-7	TRBD1	CASAFESGGHISYEQYF	TGTGCCAGTGCGTTCGAGTCAGGGGGACACATTTCCTACGAGCAGTACTTC
-	TRBV13	TRBJ2-7	-	CASSSGQMSYEQYF	TGTGCCAGCAGCTCCGGACAGATGTCCTACGAGCAGTACTTC
-	TRBV4-1	TRBJ1-5	TRBD1	CASSQGGQRDNQPQHF	TGCGCCAGCAGCCAAGGGGGACAGAGAGACAATCAGCCCCAGCATTTT
-	TRBV5-1	TRBJ2-1	-	CASSLDSPTYNEQFF	TGCGCCAGCAGCTTAGACAGCCCGACCTACAATGAGCAGTTCTTC
-	TRBV19	TRBJ2-7	-	CASSIAYNSYEQYF	TGTGCCAGTAGTATAGCGTACAACTCCTACGAGCAGTACTTC